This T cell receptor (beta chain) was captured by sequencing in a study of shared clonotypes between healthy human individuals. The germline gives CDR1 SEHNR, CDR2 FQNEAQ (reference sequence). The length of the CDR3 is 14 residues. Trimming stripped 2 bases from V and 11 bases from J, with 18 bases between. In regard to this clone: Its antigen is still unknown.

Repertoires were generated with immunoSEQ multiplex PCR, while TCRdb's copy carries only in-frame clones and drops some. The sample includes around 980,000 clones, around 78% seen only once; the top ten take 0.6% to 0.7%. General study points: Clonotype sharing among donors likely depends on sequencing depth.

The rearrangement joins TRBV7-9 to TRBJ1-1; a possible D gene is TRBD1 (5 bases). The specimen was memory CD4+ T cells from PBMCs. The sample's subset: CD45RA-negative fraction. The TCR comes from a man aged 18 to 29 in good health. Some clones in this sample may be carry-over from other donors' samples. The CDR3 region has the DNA TGTGCCAGCAGCTTATCTGGCGCGGGACTGGAGGCTTTCTTT. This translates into CASSLSGAGLEAFF. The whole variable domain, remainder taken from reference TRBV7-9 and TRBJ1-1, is DTGVSQNPRHKITKRGQNVTFRCDPISEHNRLYWYRQTLGQGPEFLTYFQNEAQLEKSRLLSDRFSAERPKGSFSTLEIQRTEQGDSAMYLCASSLSGAGLEAFFGQGTRLTVV.